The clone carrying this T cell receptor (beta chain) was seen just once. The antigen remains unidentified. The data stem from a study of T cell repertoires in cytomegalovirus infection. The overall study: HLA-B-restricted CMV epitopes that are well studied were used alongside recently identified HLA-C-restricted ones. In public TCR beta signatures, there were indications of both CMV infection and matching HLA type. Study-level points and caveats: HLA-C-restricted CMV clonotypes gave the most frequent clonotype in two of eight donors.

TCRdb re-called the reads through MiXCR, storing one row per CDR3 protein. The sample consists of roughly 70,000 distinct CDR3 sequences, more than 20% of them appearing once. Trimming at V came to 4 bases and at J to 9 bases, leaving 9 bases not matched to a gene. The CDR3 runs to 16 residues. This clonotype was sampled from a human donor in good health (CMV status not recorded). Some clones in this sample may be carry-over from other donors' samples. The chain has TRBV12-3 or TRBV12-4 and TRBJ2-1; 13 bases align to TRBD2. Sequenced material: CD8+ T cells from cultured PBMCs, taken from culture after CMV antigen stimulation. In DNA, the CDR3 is TGTGCCAGCAGTTGGCCGGGACTAGCGGGGTCCTTTGAGCAGTTCTTC. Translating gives CASSWPGLAGSFEQFF.